Shown below are 6 T cell receptor beta chains from a single sample sequenced in a study of cytomegalovirus exposure and HLA in healthy donors. Amplification used 60 Vbeta primers and 13 Jbeta primers. Sequenced by immunoSEQ multiplex PCR; TCRdb stores in-frame clones only, minus some. Of around 190,000 clones listed, 9.5% are singletons. The specimen sequenced was PBMCs. All receptors derive from a woman aged 25 to 39 in good health and CMV-seropositive.

This clone has a handful of counts. V gene TRBV4-1 combines with J gene TRBJ2-5; D is unclear. There are 15 residues in the CDR3. V lost 0 bases to trimming and J lost 1 base, with 9 bases between them. Germline loops: CDR1 MGHRA, CDR2 YSYEKL. This CDR3 reads CASSQESRAQETQYF. CDR3 in DNA: TGCGCCAGCAGCCAAGAATCTAGAGCCCAAGAGACCCAGTACTTC.

The V call is TRBV5-4, the J call TRBJ2-7; D is perhaps TRBD2 (7 bases). The germline V gene has CDR1 SGHNT and CDR2 YYREEE (reference sequence). CDR3 length: 14 residues. V lost 0 bases, J lost 6 bases, and 13 bases lay in between. The CDR3 spells CASSLARGAGEQYF. The CDR3, as DNA: TGTGCCAGCAGCTTGGCCCGGGGGGCGGGCGAGCAGTACTTC.

This clone was counted only a few times. This chain joins TRBV27 and TRBJ1-6, with unresolved D. The germline V and J ends were trimmed by 4 bases and 0 bases, with 13 bases remaining between them. The CDR3 sequence is 17 residues long. Looked up from germline, CDR1 is MNHEY and CDR2 is SMNVEV (reference sequence). The CDR3 DNA reads TGTGCCAGCAGTTCTCGGGTGTTGAGCTCCTATAATTCACCCCTCCACTTT. Its translation is CASSSRVLSSYNSPLHF.

This clone was seen more than once but under ten times. The V and J genes are TRBV29-1 and TRBJ2-3; no clear D. In germline, CDR1 is SQVTM, CDR2 ANQGSEA. V shed 2 bases and J shed 0 bases, with 12 bases lying between them. CDR3 length: 15 residues. The DNA of the CDR3 is TGCAGCGTTGAAACACAGAAAGCTAGCACAGATACGCAGTATTTT. Protein sequence: CSVETQKASTDTQYF.

V is TRBV2 and J is TRBJ1-2; D remains ambiguous. Trimming took off 2 bases at V and 5 bases at J, with 6 bases between the two ends. The CDR3 extends over 12 amino acids. Germline V gene sequence: CDR1 SNHLY, CDR2 FYNNEI. This CDR3 reads CASSETEYGYTF. The CDR3 region has the DNA TGTGCCAGCAGTGAAACAGAATATGGCTACACCTTC.

The chain recombines TRBV30 with TRBJ2-7; maybe TRBD1 (7 bases). The CDR3 has 12 amino acids. CDR1 is GTSNPN and CDR2 is SVGIG in the germline V gene (reference sequence). Deletions cut 1 base from V and 7 bases from J, with 11 bases between. CDR3 amino acids: CAWSGAGGEQYF. In DNA form, the CDR3 reads TGTGCCTGGAGTGGGGCAGGGGGGGAGCAGTACTTC.